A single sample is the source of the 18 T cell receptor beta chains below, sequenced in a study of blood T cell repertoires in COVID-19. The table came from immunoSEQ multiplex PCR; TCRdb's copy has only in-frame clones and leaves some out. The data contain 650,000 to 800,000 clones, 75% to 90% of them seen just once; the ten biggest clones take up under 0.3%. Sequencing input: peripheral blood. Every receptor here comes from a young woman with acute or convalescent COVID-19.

Here the CDR3 reads CASTWGGTGELFF. As DNA, the CDR3 is TGTGCCAGCACTTGGGGGGGAACCGGGGAGCTGTTTTTT. V is TRBV28 and J is TRBJ2-2, with 7 nucleotides matching TRBD2. Germline lookup yields CDR1 MDHEN and CDR2 SYDVKM. This CDR3 has 13 amino acids. V lost 7 bases to trimming and J lost 5 bases; unmatched junction nucleotides: 4.

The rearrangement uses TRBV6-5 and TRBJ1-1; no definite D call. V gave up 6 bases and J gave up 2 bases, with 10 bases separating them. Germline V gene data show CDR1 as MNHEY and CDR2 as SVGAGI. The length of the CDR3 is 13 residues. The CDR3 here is CASSPSENTEAFF. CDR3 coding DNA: TGTGCCAGCAGCCCCTCAGAAAACACTGAAGCTTTCTTT.

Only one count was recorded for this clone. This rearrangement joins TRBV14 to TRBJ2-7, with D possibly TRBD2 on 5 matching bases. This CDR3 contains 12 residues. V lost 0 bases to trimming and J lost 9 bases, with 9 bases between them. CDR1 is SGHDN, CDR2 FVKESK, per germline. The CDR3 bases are TGTGCCAGCAGCCAAGAGAGAGGGAGGCAGTACTTC. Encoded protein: CASSQERGRQYF.

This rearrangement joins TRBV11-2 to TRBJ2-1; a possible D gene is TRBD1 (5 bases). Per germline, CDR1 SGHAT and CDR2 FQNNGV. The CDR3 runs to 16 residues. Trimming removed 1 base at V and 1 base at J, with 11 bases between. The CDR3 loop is CASSLAGIVSYNEQFF. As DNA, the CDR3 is TGTGCCAGCAGCTTAGCAGGGATTGTGTCCTACAATGAGCAGTTCTTC.

CDR3 residues: CASSLLVSGDTEAFF. CDR3 DNA: TGTGCCAGCAGCCTCCTGGTCTCGGGGGACACTGAAGCTTTCTTT. The J gene is TRBJ1-1, the V gene TRBV7-2; possibly TRBD1 for D (5 bases). The CDR3 length is 15 residues. Germline V lookup: CDR1 SGHTA, CDR2 FQGNSA. V lost 5 bases and J 3 bases, leaving 16 bases between the germline ends.

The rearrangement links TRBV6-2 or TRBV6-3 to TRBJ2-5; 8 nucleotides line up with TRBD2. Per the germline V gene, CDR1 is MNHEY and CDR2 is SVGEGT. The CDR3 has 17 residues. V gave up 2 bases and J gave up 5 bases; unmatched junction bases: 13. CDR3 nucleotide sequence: TGTGCCAGCAGTTACGGTCTTCTAGCGGGCGGGGAGGAGACCCAGTACTTC. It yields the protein CASSYGLLAGGEETQYF.

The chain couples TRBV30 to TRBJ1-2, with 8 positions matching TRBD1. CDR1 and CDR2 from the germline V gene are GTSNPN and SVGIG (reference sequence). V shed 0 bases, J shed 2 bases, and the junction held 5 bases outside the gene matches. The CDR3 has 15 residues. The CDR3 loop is CAWSVGAGGNYGYTF. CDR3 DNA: TGTGCCTGGAGTGTTGGTGCAGGGGGCAACTATGGCTACACCTTC.

The CDR3 DNA sequence: TGTGCCAGCAGTTATGGTCGGAACTATGGCTACACCTTC. Translated, it gives CASSYGRNYGYTF. The chain employs TRBV6-2 or TRBV6-3 and TRBJ1-2; D is unclear. Germline CDR1 MNHEY, CDR2 SVGEGT. The CDR3 contains 13 residues. The ends were cut back, 3 bases at V and 2 bases at J, with 7 bases in the middle.

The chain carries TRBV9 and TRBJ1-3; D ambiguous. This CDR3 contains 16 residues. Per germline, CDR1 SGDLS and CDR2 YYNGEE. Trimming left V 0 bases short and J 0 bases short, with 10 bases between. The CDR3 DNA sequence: TGTGCCAGCAGCGTAGGGGAGCTCGACTCTGGAAACACCATATATTTT. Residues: CASSVGELDSGNTIYF.

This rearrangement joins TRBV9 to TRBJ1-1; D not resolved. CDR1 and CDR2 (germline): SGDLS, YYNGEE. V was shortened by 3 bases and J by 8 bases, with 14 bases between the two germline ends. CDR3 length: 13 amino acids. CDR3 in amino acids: CASSALLGVEAFF. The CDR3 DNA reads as TGTGCCAGCAGCGCCCTGTTGGGAGTCGAAGCTTTCTTT.

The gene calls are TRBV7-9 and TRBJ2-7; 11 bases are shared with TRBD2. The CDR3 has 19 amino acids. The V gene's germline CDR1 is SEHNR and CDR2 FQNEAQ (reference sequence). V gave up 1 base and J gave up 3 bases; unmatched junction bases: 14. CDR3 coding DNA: TGTGCCAGCAGCTTAGGCGGCCGAAGACTAGCGGGGACTTTCTACGAGCAGTACTTC. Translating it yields CASSLGGRRLAGTFYEQYF.

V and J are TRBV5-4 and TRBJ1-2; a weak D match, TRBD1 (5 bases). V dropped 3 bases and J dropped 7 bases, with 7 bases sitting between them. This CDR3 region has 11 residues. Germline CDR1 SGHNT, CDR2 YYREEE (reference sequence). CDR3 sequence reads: CASSSTGGYTF. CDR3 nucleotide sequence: TGTGCCAGCAGCTCCACAGGTGGCTACACCTTC. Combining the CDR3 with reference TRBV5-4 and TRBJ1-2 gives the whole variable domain ETGVTQSPTHLIKTRGQQVTLRCSSQSGHNTVSWYQQALGQGPQFIFQYYREEENGRGNFPPRFSGLQFPNYSSELNVNALELDDSALYLCASSSTGGYTFGSGTRLTVV.

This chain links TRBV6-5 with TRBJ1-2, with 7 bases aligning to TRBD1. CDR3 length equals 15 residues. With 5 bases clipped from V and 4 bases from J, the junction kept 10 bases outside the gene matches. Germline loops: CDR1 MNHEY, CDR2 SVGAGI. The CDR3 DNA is TGTGCCAGCAGTCTATTTGATCAGGGGGGCTATGGCTACACCTTC. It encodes CASSLFDQGGYGYTF.

DNA of the CDR3: TGTGCCACCCAGGGCGGGGCCACCAACACTGAAGCTTTCTTT. Translation: CATQGGATNTEAFF. The chain recombines TRBV30 with TRBJ1-1; D is possibly TRBD1 (5 bases). The length of the CDR3 is 14 residues. CDR1 and CDR2 (germline): GTSNPN, SVGIG (reference sequence). Deletions cut 8 bases from V and 2 bases from J, with 18 bases between.

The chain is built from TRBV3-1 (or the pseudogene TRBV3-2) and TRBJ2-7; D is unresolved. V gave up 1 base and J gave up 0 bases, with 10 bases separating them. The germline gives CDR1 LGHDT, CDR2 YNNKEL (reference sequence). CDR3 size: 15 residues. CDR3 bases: TGTGCCAGCAGCCAAGGACCTCGAGGCTCCTACGAGCAGTACTTC. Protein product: CASSQGPRGSYEQYF.

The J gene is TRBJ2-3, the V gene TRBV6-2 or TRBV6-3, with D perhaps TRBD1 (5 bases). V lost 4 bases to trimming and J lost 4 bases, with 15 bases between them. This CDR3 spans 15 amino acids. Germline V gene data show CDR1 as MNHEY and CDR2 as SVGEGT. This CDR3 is CASSSSGKGSDTQYF. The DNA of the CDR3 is TGTGCCAGCAGTTCTTCAGGGAAAGGTTCAGATACGCAGTATTTT.

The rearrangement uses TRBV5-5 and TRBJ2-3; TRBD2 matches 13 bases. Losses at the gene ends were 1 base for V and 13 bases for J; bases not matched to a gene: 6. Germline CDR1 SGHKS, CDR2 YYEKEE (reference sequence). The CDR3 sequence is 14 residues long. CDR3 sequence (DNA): TGTGCCAGCAGCTTGACTAGCGGGAGGGGGGTGGAGTATTTT. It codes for CASSLTSGRGVEYF.

The CDR3 loop is CASSIITVSNQPQHF. The CDR3 nucleotides are TGTGCCAGTAGTATTATCACGGTAAGCAATCAGCCCCAGCATTTT. The chain recombines TRBV19 with TRBJ1-5; D is ambiguous. This CDR3 has 15 residues. Germline V gene data show CDR1 as LNHDA and CDR2 as SQIVND (reference sequence). V gave up 3 bases and J gave up 1 base, with 10 bases separating them.